The subject of this entry is one T cell receptor (beta chain). Its antigen remains unidentified. CDR1 MRHNA and CDR2 SNTAGT come from the germline V gene. This CDR3 has 15 residues. Trimming removed 0 bases from V and 4 bases from J; junction bases left unmatched: 2. The repertoire was sequenced with immunoSEQ multiplex PCR; TCRdb's copy has only in-frame clones and lacks some. In the table there are 65,000 to 100,000 clones, 88% of which are singletons. The data derive from a study of T cell responses to AZD1222 COVID-19 vaccine. Study outcomes and limitations: Among those given AZD1222, only five or six were seropositive at baseline. White British people made up most donors, females outnumbered males, and clonal diversity was possibly underestimated.

The clonotype was recovered from an adult who received the AZD1222 COVID-19 vaccine. Sample: peripheral blood, taken 28 days after the second AZD1222 dose. The chain has TRBV6-4 and TRBJ2-1; 8 bases match TRBD2. CDR3 sequence reads: CASSDSASGYNEQFF. The CDR3 DNA reads as TGTGCCAGCAGTGACTCAGCTAGCGGGTACAATGAGCAGTTCTTC.